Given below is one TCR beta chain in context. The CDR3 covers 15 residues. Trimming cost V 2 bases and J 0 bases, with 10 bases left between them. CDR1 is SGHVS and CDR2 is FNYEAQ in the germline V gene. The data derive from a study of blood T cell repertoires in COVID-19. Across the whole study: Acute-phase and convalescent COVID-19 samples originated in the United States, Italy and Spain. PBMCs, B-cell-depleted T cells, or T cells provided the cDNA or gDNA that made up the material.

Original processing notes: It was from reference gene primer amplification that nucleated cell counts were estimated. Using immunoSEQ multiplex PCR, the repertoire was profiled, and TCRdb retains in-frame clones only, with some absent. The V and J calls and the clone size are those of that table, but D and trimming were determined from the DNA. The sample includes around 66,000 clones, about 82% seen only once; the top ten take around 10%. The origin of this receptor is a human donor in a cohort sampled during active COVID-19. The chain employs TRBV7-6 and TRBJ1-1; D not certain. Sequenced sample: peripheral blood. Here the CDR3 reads CASSLNSLLNTEAFF. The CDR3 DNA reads TGTGCCAGCAGCTTAAACTCACTCCTGAACACTGAAGCTTTCTTT.